This paragraph covers one T cell receptor beta chain sequence. Its target is not known. The sample is drawn from a study of monozygotic twins with inflammatory bowel disease. Study-wide results and caveats: Discrimination among different T cell subtypes was not achievable.

The V gene's germline CDR1 is SGHKS and CDR2 YYEKEE (reference sequence). This CDR3 has 15 amino acids. Amplification used two nested PCRs: 15 to 20 cycles, then approximately 9 cycles, on TCRalpha/TCRbeta cDNA. TCRdb re-called the 5' RACE reads and gives one entry per CDR3 protein, without DNA. The data include 200,000 to 250,000 distinct CDR3 sequences; the top ten clones carry around 1.5%. The sequence derives from a human donor with ulcerative colitis or Crohn's disease, or a healthy co-twin of an affected twin (not recorded which). The chain links TRBV5-5 to TRBJ1-1. Source material: blood. The CDR3 protein is CASSSSQVTNTEAFF.